The 13 T cell receptor beta chains below all came from one sample that was sequenced in a study of CXCR3-negative and CXCR3-positive naive CD8 T cells. General study points: CXCR3-expressing naive cells carried TRB CDR3s more hydrophobic than those of CXCR3-negative naive cells.

The antigens for these receptors are not known. The authors prepared UMI-labeled TRB cDNA libraries by 5' RACE. No DNA is given; TCRdb re-called the 5' RACE reads and lists each CDR3 protein once. The table lists nearly 90,000 distinct CDR3 sequences. The sample comprised naive CXCR3+ CD8+ T cells from blood. Subset denoted: CD45RO-CCR7+CD27+CD95- naive CD8+ T cells expressing CXCR3 (TNR3+). These receptors were taken from a human donor in good health. Some clones in this sample may be carry-over from other donors' samples.

This chain links TRBV7-9 with TRBJ2-7; the TRBD1 assignment by TCRdb is unverifiable without DNA. This CDR3 has 14 amino acids. CDR1 and CDR2 from the germline V gene are SEHNR and FQNEAQ (reference sequence). CDR3 in amino acids: CASSPPGELAGQYF.

This rearrangement joins TRBV7-8 to TRBJ2-5; the D call of TRBD2 rests on TCRdb alone, since no DNA is present to check it. Per germline, CDR1 SGHVS and CDR2 FQNEAQ. CDR3 length: 14 amino acids. CDR3 in amino acids: CASRAGGSQETQYF.

The chain carries TRBV3-1 and TRBJ2-7; TCRdb indicates TRBD2, and absent DNA this call remains unverified. Germline CDR1 and CDR2: LGHDT and YNNKEL (reference sequence). The CDR3 contains 15 residues. The CDR3 loop reads CASSHSGTSGSEQYF.

CDR3 protein: CASSYSGTGGDTGELFF. The V gene is TRBV6-2 or TRBV6-3, the J gene TRBJ2-2; TCRdb's D gene call, TRBD1, goes unchecked for lack of DNA. The CDR3 has 17 amino acids. The germline CDR1 and CDR2 sequences are MNHEY and SVGEGT.

The V gene is TRBV28, the J gene TRBJ1-2; TCRdb indicates TRBD1, and absent DNA this call remains unverified. The CDR3 has 15 amino acids. Germline V lookup: CDR1 MDHEN, CDR2 SYDVKM. Here the CDR3 reads CASTLGGGRGYGYTF.

V is TRBV15 and J is TRBJ2-1; TCRdb's D gene call, TRBD2, goes unchecked for lack of DNA. The CDR3 runs 15 residues. Germline V CDR1 and CDR2: LNHNV, YYDKDF (reference sequence). CDR3 loop: CATSRGAGGPGEQFF. Filled out from reference TRBV15 and TRBJ2-1, the complete variable domain reads DAMVIQNPRYQVTQFGKPVTLSCSQTLNHNVMYWYQQKSSQAPKLLFHYYDKDFNNEADTPDNFQSRRPNTSFCFLDIRSPGLGDTAMYLCATSRGAGGPGEQFFGPGTRLTVL.

The genes are TRBV19 and TRBJ2-7; TCRdb returns TRBD1, unconfirmable since there is no DNA. Germline CDR1 is LNHDA and CDR2 is SQIVND (reference sequence). CDR3 length: 15 residues. The CDR3 spells CASSPRDRASYEQYF. Drawing the rest from reference TRBV19 and TRBJ2-7, the complete variable domain is DGGITQSPKYLFRKEGQNVTLSCEQNLNHDAMYWYRQDPGQGLRLIYYSQIVNDFQKGDIAEGYSVSREKKESFPLTVTSAQKNPTAFYLCASSPRDRASYEQYFGPGTRLTVT.

This sequence joins TRBV20-1 and TRBJ2-5; the TRBD1 assignment by TCRdb is unverifiable without DNA. The CDR3 covers 16 residues. Per the germline V gene, CDR1 is DFQATT and CDR2 is SNEGSKA (reference sequence). The CDR3 reads CSARDGRHRGQETQYF.

This chain joins TRBV7-2 and TRBJ2-1. Germline CDR1 reads SGHTA; CDR2 reads FQGNSA. There are 15 residues in the CDR3. CDR3: CASSLAGGPINEQFF.

The chain uses TRBV4-2 and TRBJ2-3; TCRdb returns TRBD2, unconfirmable since there is no DNA. CDR3 size: 17 residues. Germline V gene lookup returns CDR1 LGHNA and CDR2 YNFKEQ. The CDR3: CASSQEFSGGPTDTQYF.

The chain joins TRBV4-1 to TRBJ2-3. The length of the CDR3 is 11 residues. Germline CDR1 MGHRA, CDR2 YSYEKL. This CDR3 is CASSAFDTQYF.

The chain uses TRBV29-1 and TRBJ2-7; TCRdb indicates TRBD1, and absent DNA this call remains unverified. The CDR3 totals 13 residues. Per germline, CDR1 SQVTM and CDR2 ANQGSEA. The CDR3: CSVEDSGGNEQYF.

The chain has TRBV7-9 and TRBJ2-2. Germline CDR1 and CDR2: SEHNR and FQNEAQ (reference sequence). CDR3 length: 13 residues. CDR3 sequence: CASSLPGTGELFF. The full variable domain, its missing parts supplied by reference TRBV7-9 and TRBJ2-2, is DTGVSQNPRHKITKRGQNVTFRCDPISEHNRLYWYRQTLGQGPEFLTYFQNEAQLEKSRLLSDRFSAERPKGSFSTLEIQRTEQGDSAMYLCASSLPGTGELFFGEGSRLTVL.